One sample yielded the 16 T cell receptor beta chains listed below, sequenced in a study of CD8+CD57+ T cells in acquired aplastic anemia. TCR beta VDJ and CDR3 profiling used genomic DNA as template. TCRdb reprocessed the reads via MiXCR and lists one record per CDR3 protein. The sample includes 300,000 or so distinct CDR3 sequences, about 56% of them seen just once. Sequenced material: sorted CD4+, CD8+, or CD8+CD57+ T cells (not recorded which) from PBMCs. These receptors were collected from a human donor with severe aplastic anemia or a healthy control (not recorded which).

The chain is built from TRBV5-1 and TRBJ1-1; 9 nucleotides agree with TRBD1. This CDR3 is 15 amino acids long. V lost 4 bases, J lost 1 base, and 5 bases stayed unmatched. Germline lookup yields CDR1 SGHRS and CDR2 YFSETQ. The CDR3 loop is CASSPGGQGNTEAFF. The CDR3 DNA is TGCGCCAGCAGCCCGGGGGGACAGGGGAACACTGAAGCTTTCTTT.

J is TRBJ1-4 and V is TRBV5-1; 8 nucleotides align to TRBD1. Germline CDR1 and CDR2: SGHRS and YFSETQ. The J segment lost 5 bases and the V segment lost 4 bases, leaving 1 base of the junction unmatched. The CDR3 sequence is 13 residues long. The CDR3 region is CASSQGANEKLFF. DNA of the CDR3: TGCGCCAGCAGCCAGGGGGCAAATGAAAAACTGTTTTTT.

This clonotype was recorded at least ten times. The chain is built from TRBV9 and TRBJ1-2; 9 bases line up with TRBD1. Germline CDR1 reads SGDLS; CDR2 reads YYNGEE. This CDR3 contains 13 residues. After removal of 2 bases from V and 7 bases from J, the junction contained 3 bases not matched to a gene. The CDR3 coding sequence is TGTGCCAGCAGCGTTACAGGGGGCGGTGGCTACACCTTC. It codes for CASSVTGGGGYTF.

V gene TRBV20-1 combines with J gene TRBJ1-1, with D maybe TRBD1 (6 bases). V shed 1 base and J shed 0 bases, with 24 bases lying between them. This CDR3 comprises 19 residues. CDR1 DFQATT and CDR2 SNEGSKA come from the germline V gene (reference sequence). The CDR3 is CSARGWSGDVGKVNTEAFF. The CDR3, as DNA: TGCAGTGCTAGAGGTTGGTCAGGGGATGTGGGTAAAGTGAACACTGAAGCTTTCTTT.

The chain joins TRBV20-1 to TRBJ2-7; no clear D gene. Deletions cut 7 bases from V and 5 bases from J, with 12 bases between. Germline CDR1 is DFQATT and CDR2 is SNEGSKA (reference sequence). This CDR3 is built from 11 residues. CDR3 nucleotides: TGCAGTGGCACCGACGGTCACGAGCAGTACTTC. Its protein is CSGTDGHEQYF.

To note about this clonotype: A much larger clone lies a single base off, so this may be a read error. V usage is TRBV12-5 and J usage is TRBJ2-7, with D possibly TRBD2 on 6 matching bases. The CDR3 contains 15 residues. Between the trimmed V and J ends, which lost 2 bases and 3 bases, there was a span of 14 bases. Germline V gives CDR1 LGHNT, CDR2 FRNRAP. The CDR3 sequence is CASGLSRLDYYEQYF. CDR3 coding DNA: TGTGCTAGTGGTTTGAGCAGACTAGATTACTACGAGCAGTACTTC.

This chain connects TRBV20-1 to TRBJ2-3, with a possible D match to TRBD2 (6 bases). CDR3 size: 15 residues. V dropped 6 bases and J dropped 0 bases, with 16 bases sitting between them. Germline CDR1 is DFQATT and CDR2 is SNEGSKA (reference sequence). CDR3 protein: CSARAGLPSTDTQYF. The CDR3 coding sequence is TGCAGTGCCCGAGCCGGACTACCTAGCACAGATACGCAGTATTTT.

This chain links TRBV7-9 with TRBJ1-6; 7 positions match TRBD1. Germline V lookup: CDR1 SEHNR, CDR2 FQNEAQ (reference sequence). The trim removed 5 bases at V and 6 bases at J, leaving 7 bases unmatched. The CDR3 is 15 residues long. CDR3: CASSPRDRPNSPLHF. The DNA for the CDR3 is TGTGCCAGCAGCCCGCGGGACAGACCTAATTCACCCCTCCACTTT.

The DNA of the CDR3 is TGTGCCAGCAGTGTACCGGACTCCTACGAGCAGTACTTC. This sequence encodes CASSVPDSYEQYF. The chain uses TRBV2 and TRBJ2-7; no clear D. Germline loops: CDR1 SNHLY, CDR2 FYNNEI. The CDR3 sequence is 13 residues long. Between the trimmed V and J ends, which lost 4 bases and 0 bases, there was a span of 7 bases.

This clonotype occurred many times. The rearrangement joins TRBV6-5 to TRBJ1-4; D not certain. This CDR3 is 16 amino acids long. Trimming removed 2 bases at V and 0 bases at J, with 10 bases between. Germline-derived CDR1 and CDR2 are MNHEY and SVGAGI. CDR3 loop: CASSYRPGPTNEKLFF. CDR3 nucleotide sequence: TGTGCCAGCAGTTACCGCCCCGGGCCAACTAATGAAAAACTGTTTTTT.

This clonotype was seen repeatedly, ten times or more. The V call is TRBV7-9, the J call TRBJ2-7; the match to TRBD2 covers 10 bases. Looked up from germline, CDR1 is SEHNR and CDR2 is FQNEAQ (reference sequence). This CDR3 has 15 amino acids. V gave up 2 bases and J gave up 3 bases; unmatched junction bases: 4. The CDR3 DNA is TGTGCCAGCAGCTTAAAAGCGGGGGGGCACTACGAGCAGTACTTC. The encoded protein is CASSLKAGGHYEQYF.

The chain recombines TRBV5-8 with TRBJ2-2; D ambiguous. The length of the CDR3 is 15 residues. CDR1 is SGHTS, CDR2 YDEGEE, per germline. V was shortened by 0 bases and J by 1 base, with 7 bases between the two germline ends. CDR3 amino acids: CASSLGLMNTGELFF. The CDR3 bases are TGTGCCAGCAGCTTGGGGCTGATGAACACCGGGGAGCTGTTTTTT.

J is TRBJ2-3 and V is TRBV24-1; D is undetermined. Germline V CDR1 and CDR2: KGHDR, SFDVKD. Trimming removed 4 bases from V and 6 bases from J, with 13 bases in between. The CDR3 loop spans 14 amino acids. CDR3 in amino acids: CATSDPLVSDTQYF. CDR3 sequence (DNA): TGTGCCACCAGTGACCCCCTCGTCTCGGATACGCAGTATTTT.

The gene calls are TRBV25-1 and TRBJ1-6; 9 bases are shared with TRBD1. CDR1 and CDR2 from the germline V gene are MGHDK and SYGVNS. V shed 6 bases, J shed 7 bases, and the junction held 10 bases outside the gene matches. This CDR3 contains 16 residues. The CDR3 spells CASRGGRDRENSPLHF. The DNA for the CDR3 is TGTGCCAGCAGGGGAGGCCGGGACAGGGAAAATTCACCCCTCCACTTT. Looking up the rest from reference TRBV25-1 and TRBJ1-6 gives the full variable domain: EADIYQTPRYLVIGTGKKITLECSQTMGHDKMYWYQQDPGMELHLIHYSYGVNSTEKGDLSSESTVSRIRTEHFPLTLESARPSHTSQYLCASRGGRDRENSPLHFGNGTRLTVT.

The V gene is TRBV20-1, the J gene TRBJ1-1, with TRBD1 as a possible D gene (6 bases). V lost 7 bases and J lost 1, with 28 bases in between. This CDR3 is built from 18 residues. Germline V gives CDR1 DFQATT, CDR2 SNEGSKA (reference sequence). The CDR3 loop reads CSVPKRSGGAASNTEAFF. CDR3 DNA sequence: TGCAGTGTTCCAAAGCGTAGCGGGGGGGCCGCCTCGAACACTGAAGCTTTCTTT.

V gene TRBV19 combines with J gene TRBJ2-7, with 8 bases matching TRBD1. CDR3 length: 14 amino acids. J was trimmed by 3 bases and V by 9 bases; bases with no gene match: 10. CDR1 is LNHDA and CDR2 is SQIVND in the germline V gene (reference sequence). CDR3 region: CASSRTGSGYEQYF. CDR3 nucleotide sequence: TGTGCCAGCAGCCGGACAGGGTCGGGCTACGAGCAGTACTTC. The full variable domain, in which reference TRBV19 and TRBJ2-7 provide the parts outside the CDR3, is DGGITQSPKYLFRKEGQNVTLSCEQNLNHDAMYWYRQDPGQGLRLIYYSQIVNDFQKGDIAEGYSVSREKKESFPLTVTSAQKNPTAFYLCASSRTGSGYEQYFGPGTRLTVT.